The T cell receptor beta chain described here comes from a study of OX40 agonist ivuxolimab in advanced cancers. V was cut by 0 bases and J by 2 bases, with 12 bases left in between. The length of the CDR3 is 16 residues. Germline CDR1 SGHRS, CDR2 YFSETQ. Assay used: immunoSEQ multiplex PCR; TCRdb lists only in-frame clones, some missing. Of some 57,000 clones in the sample, around nine tenths were seen once. The V gene is TRBV5-1, the J gene TRBJ1-5, with D uncertain. Sample: CD4+ or CD8+ T cells sorted from blood, taken in a trial of the OX40 agonist ivuxolimab. The origin of this receptor is an adult with an advanced solid tumor such as melanoma, head and neck, liver or kidney cancer. CDR3 coding DNA: TGCGCCAGCAGCTTGGTTGGCGGCGGGGGCAATCAGCCCCAGCATTTT. Translated, it gives CASSLVGGGGNQPQHF.